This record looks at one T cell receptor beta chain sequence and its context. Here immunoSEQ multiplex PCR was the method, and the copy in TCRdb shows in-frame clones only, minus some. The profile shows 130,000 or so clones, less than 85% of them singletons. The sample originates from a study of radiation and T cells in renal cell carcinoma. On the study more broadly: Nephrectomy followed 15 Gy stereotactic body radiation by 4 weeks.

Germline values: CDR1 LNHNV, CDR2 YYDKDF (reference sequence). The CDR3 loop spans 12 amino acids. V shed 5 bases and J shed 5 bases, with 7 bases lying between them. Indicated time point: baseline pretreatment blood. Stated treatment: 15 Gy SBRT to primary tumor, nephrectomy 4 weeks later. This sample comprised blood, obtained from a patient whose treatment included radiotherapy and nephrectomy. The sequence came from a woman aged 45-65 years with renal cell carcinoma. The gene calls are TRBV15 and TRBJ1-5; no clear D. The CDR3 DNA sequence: TGTGCCACCAGCCCCTCGGATCAGCCCCAGCATTTT. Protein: CATSPSDQPQHF.